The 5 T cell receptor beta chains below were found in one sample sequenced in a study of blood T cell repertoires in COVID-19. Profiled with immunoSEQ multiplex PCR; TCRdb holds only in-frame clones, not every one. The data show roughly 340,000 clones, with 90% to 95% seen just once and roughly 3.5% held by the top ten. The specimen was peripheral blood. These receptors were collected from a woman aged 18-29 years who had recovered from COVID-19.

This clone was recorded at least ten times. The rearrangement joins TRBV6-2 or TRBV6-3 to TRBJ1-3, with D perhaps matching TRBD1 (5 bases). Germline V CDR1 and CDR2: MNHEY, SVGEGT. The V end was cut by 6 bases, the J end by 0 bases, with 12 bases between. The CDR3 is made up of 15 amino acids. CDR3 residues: CASSWDSSSGNTIYF. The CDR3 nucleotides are TGTGCCAGCAGCTGGGACTCAAGCTCTGGAAACACCATATATTTT.

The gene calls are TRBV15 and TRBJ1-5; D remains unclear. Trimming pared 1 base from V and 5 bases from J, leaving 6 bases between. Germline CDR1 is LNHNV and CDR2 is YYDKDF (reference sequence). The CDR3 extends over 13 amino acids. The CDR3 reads CATSRVRDQPQHF. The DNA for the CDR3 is TGTGCCACCAGCAGAGTTAGAGATCAGCCCCAGCATTTT. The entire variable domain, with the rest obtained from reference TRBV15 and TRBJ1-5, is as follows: DAMVIQNPRYQVTQFGKPVTLSCSQTLNHNVMYWYQQKSSQAPKLLFHYYDKDFNNEADTPDNFQSRRPNTSFCFLDIRSPGLGDTAMYLCATSRVRDQPQHFGDGTRLSIL.

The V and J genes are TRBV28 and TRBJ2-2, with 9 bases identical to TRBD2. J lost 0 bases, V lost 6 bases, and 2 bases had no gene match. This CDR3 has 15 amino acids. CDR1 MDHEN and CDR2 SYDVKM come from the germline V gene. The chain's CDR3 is CASRRLAANTGELFF. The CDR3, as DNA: TGTGCCAGCAGGAGACTAGCGGCGAACACCGGGGAGCTGTTTTTT.

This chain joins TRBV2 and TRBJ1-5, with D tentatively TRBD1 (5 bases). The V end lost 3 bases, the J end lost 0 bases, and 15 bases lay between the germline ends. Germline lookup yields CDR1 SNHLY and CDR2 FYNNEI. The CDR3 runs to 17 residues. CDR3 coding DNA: TGTGCCAGCAGTGATCGCGGGGCGTCTTATAGCAATCAGCCCCAGCATTTT. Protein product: CASSDRGASYSNQPQHF.

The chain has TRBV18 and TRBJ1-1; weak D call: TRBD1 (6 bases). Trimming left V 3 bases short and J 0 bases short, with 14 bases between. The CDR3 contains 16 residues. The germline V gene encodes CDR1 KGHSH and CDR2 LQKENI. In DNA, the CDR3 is TGTGCCAGCTCACCGGTAGCGGGGGCCTTGAACACTGAAGCTTTCTTT. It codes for CASSPVAGALNTEAFF.